This T cell receptor beta chain originates from a study of blood T cell repertoires in COVID-19. Overall study context: Collection of acute and convalescent COVID-19 samples took place in the United States, Italy and Spain. The analysed material was cDNA or gDNA that came from T cells, B-cell-depleted T cells, or PBMCs.

This CDR3 has 19 amino acids. Germline V gene lookup returns CDR1 SGHTA and CDR2 FQGNSA. V gave up 3 bases and J gave up 0 bases; unmatched junction bases: 9. Study processing details: Amplification from reference gene primers served as the basis for estimated nucleated cell counts. Sequencing used immunoSEQ multiplex PCR; TCRdb keeps in-frame clones, though not all of them. V, J and clone size are those of that table, while D and trimming were read from the DNA. There are 200,000 or so clones in the sample; around four fifths occur only once, and around 19% lies in the top ten. This clone was seen a handful of times.

V usage is TRBV7-2 and J usage is TRBJ2-3; 13 nucleotides align to TRBD2. Material: peripheral blood. The receptor's source is a human donor in a cohort sampled during active COVID-19. The CDR3 is CASSFQTSGGAASTDTQYF. Written as DNA, the CDR3 is TGTGCCAGCAGCTTCCAAACTAGCGGGGGGGCCGCAAGCACAGATACGCAGTATTTT.